This T cell receptor beta chain was profiled in a study of blood T cell repertoires in COVID-19. Study context: Acute and convalescent COVID-19 samples came from the United States, Italy and Spain. Sources were T cells, B-cell-depleted T cells, or PBMCs; the material itself was cDNA or gDNA.

Original analysis: Estimation of nucleated cell counts was performed using reference gene primer amplification. Some clones are missing from TCRdb's copy, which holds only in-frame ones; the method was immunoSEQ multiplex PCR. That table is the source of V, J and clone size, and D and trimming were worked out from the DNA. The sample yields about 120,000 clones, approximately 81% seen once. This CDR3 is 16 amino acids long. Germline trimming cut 4 bases from V and 4 bases from J; bases unmatched to any gene: 5. In germline, CDR1 is MNHNS, CDR2 SASEGT. This chain uses TRBV6-1 with TRBJ2-1, with TRBD2 matching over 12 bases. The material sequenced was peripheral blood. The receptor comes from a woman of 80 years or more with acute or convalescent COVID-19. In DNA, the CDR3 is TGTGCCAGCAGTGCAACTAGCGGGGGGCCTTACAATGAGCAGTTCTTC. It codes for CASSATSGGPYNEQFF.